Below are 10 T cell receptor beta chains sequenced from a single sample in a study of T cells in localized non-small cell lung cancer. Generated by immunoSEQ multiplex PCR, the TCRdb table keeps only in-frame clones and is missing some. The sample yields about 33,000 clones, roughly nine tenths seen once. The starting material was peripheral blood mononuclear cells, obtained before any cancer treatment. These receptor sequences come from a man aged 40 to 75 with stage III lung adenocarcinoma.

In nucleotides, the CDR3 is TGTGCCAGCAGCCAGACTGACCGACGTGGAGAGACCCAGTACTTC. Its translation: CASSQTDRRGETQYF. The chain has TRBV13 and TRBJ2-5; D gene uncertain. CDR1 PRHDT and CDR2 FYEKMQ come from the germline V gene (reference sequence). The CDR3 runs 15 residues. V dropped 5 bases and J dropped 4 bases, with 17 bases sitting between them.

The gene calls are TRBV6-1 and TRBJ2-2; D might be TRBD1 or TRBD2, each matching 6 bases. Germline lookup yields CDR1 MNHNS and CDR2 SASEGT. CDR3 length: 15 residues. V lost 9 bases to trimming and J lost 4 bases, with 18 bases between them. The CDR3 sequence: CASLGGHLATGELFF. The CDR3 nucleotides are TGTGCCAGTCTCGGGGGACACCTCGCCACCGGGGAGCTGTTTTTT.

This chain connects TRBV10-1 to TRBJ1-4; D perhaps matches TRBD1 (6 bases). V was cut by 9 bases and J by 4 bases, with 21 bases left in between. The CDR3 contains 16 residues. Germline V gives CDR1 WNHNN, CDR2 SYGVQD (reference sequence). The CDR3 nucleotides are TGCGCCAGACCTCAGACCAGGACAGAGAGTAATGAAAAACTGTTTTTT. Amino acids: CARPQTRTESNEKLFF.

V and J are TRBV9 and TRBJ2-7; TRBD1 agrees at 8 bases. The J segment lost 3 bases and the V segment lost 4 bases, leaving 12 bases of the junction unmatched. The CDR3 is 16 residues long. CDR1 is SGDLS and CDR2 is YYNGEE in the germline V gene. This CDR3 is CASSLNPGGQVYEQYF. CDR3 nucleotides: TGTGCCAGCAGCCTCAATCCTGGGGGACAGGTCTACGAGCAGTACTTC.

This rearrangement joins TRBV6-5 to TRBJ2-7; the D call may be TRBD1 or TRBD2 (6 bases each). The V gene's germline CDR1 is MNHEY and CDR2 SVGAGI. The CDR3 runs to 13 residues. The V gene lost 4 bases and the J gene lost 6 bases, with 13 bases spanning the gap. The CDR3 coding sequence is TGTGCCAGCAGTTCCGCGACGGGGGCCGAGCAGTACTTC. Protein product: CASSSATGAEQYF.

This chain links TRBV7-2 with TRBJ1-4; D uncertain. Trimming stripped 5 bases from V and 4 bases from J, with 11 bases between. Germline values: CDR1 SGHTA, CDR2 FQGNSA. The CDR3 sequence is 14 residues long. CDR3 nucleotides: TGTGCCAGCAGCCGCGGGCAGCTTAATGAAAAACTGTTTTTT. It translates to CASSRGQLNEKLFF.

About this clone: The junction does not match germline at one end; this may be a read error. V and J are TRBV11-3 and TRBJ1-4, with a tentative D call TRBD1 (5 bases). The germline CDR1 and CDR2 sequences are SGHNT and YENEEA. This CDR3 has 13 residues. The CDR3 loop is CASSLDRDEKLFF. The CDR3 bases are TGTGCCAGCAGCTTAGACAGGGATGAGAAACTGTTTTTT.

The gene calls are TRBV19 and TRBJ2-1; D is unclear. The CDR3 covers 15 residues. Germline V gives CDR1 LNHDA, CDR2 SQIVND (reference sequence). Trimming took 5 bases from V and 2 from J, leaving 13 bases between them. This CDR3 is CASSVIVATYNEQFF. CDR3 DNA: TGTGCCAGTAGTGTCATAGTGGCTACCTACAATGAGCAGTTCTTC.

V is TRBV4-3 and J is TRBJ1-3; D unclear. The CDR3 length is 17 residues. The V end was cut by 0 bases, the J end by 0 bases, with 12 bases between. Germline V gives CDR1 LGHNA, CDR2 YSLEER. The CDR3 DNA sequence: TGCGCCAGCAGCCAAGACGAGGCCAGGAACTCTGGAAACACCATATATTTT. Its translation is CASSQDEARNSGNTIYF.

In DNA, the CDR3 is TGTGCCAGCAGCCAAGAAGCGGGGGCGATCTACGAGCAGTACTTC. It translates to CASSQEAGAIYEQYF. This chain links TRBV14 with TRBJ2-7, with 8 bases matching TRBD2. The germline gives CDR1 SGHDN, CDR2 FVKESK. The V and J ends lost 0 bases and 3 bases, in that order; junction bases with no gene match: 4. The CDR3 extends over 15 amino acids.